This is a list of T cell receptor beta chains from one sample in a study of cytomegalovirus exposure and HLA in healthy donors. TCRdb's copy holds only in-frame clones and misses some; the assay was immunoSEQ multiplex PCR. The table includes around 78,000 clones, under 70% detected once. The sequencing sample was made of PBMCs. These receptors were taken from a young man in good health and CMV-seropositive. The CDR3 runs from the conserved cysteine through the conserved F or W. A D gene is named only where the DNA matches it firmly. Not every row has a clone size; where given, it reads once, few, many or a size class.

j_call v_call clone_size d_call cdr3_aa cdr3_nt
TRBJ1-6 TRBV6-1 . . CASSEAPMGRGNSPLHF TGTGCCAGCAGTGAAGCGCCCATGGGGCGCGGTAATTCACCCCTCCACTTT
TRBJ1-2 TRBV6-5 . TRBD1 CASSRTGFDYTF TGTGCCAGCAGTCGGACAGGGTTTGACTACACCTTC
TRBJ2-3 TRBV2 . TRBD2 CASSEAVGGIDTQYF TGTGCCAGCAGTGAAGCGGTGGGAGGGATAGATACGCAGTATTTT
TRBJ1-1 TRBV7-3 . . CASSLSKNTEAFF TGTGCCAGCAGCTTATCAAAGAACACTGAAGCTTTCTTT
TRBJ1-2 TRBV5-6 few . CASSLWGGGYTF TGTGCCAGCAGCTTGTGGGGGGGTGGCTACACCTTC
TRBJ1-2 TRBV7-9 . TRBD1 CASSWTGSGYTF TGTGCCAGCAGCTGGACAGGGTCCGGCTACACCTTC
TRBJ2-2 TRBV19 . TRBD1 CASRRQGNTGELFF TGTGCCAGTAGACGACAGGGGAACACCGGGGAGCTGTTTTTT
TRBJ2-1 TRBV2 . TRBD1 CASSRQGLNEQFF TGTGCCAGCAGTCGACAGGGATTGAATGAGCAGTTCTTC
TRBJ2-5 TRBV5-4 . TRBD2 CASSLDWGLAGVETQYF TGTGCCAGCAGCTTGGATTGGGGACTAGCGGGAGTAGAGACCCAGTACTTC
TRBJ2-4 TRBV5-1 few TRBD2 CASSLGDYQPTIAKNIQYF TGCGCCAGCAGCTTGGGGGACTATCAACCGACAATAGCCAAAAACATTCAGTACTTC
TRBJ1-3 TRBV5-1 . . CASSLAGYGNTIYF TGCGCCAGCAGCTTGGCAGGATACGGAAACACCATATATTTT
TRBJ2-3 TRBV2 . TRBD2 CASKTSGGSVDTQYF TGTGCCAGCAAGACTAGCGGGGGATCTGTAGATACGCAGTATTTT
TRBJ2-2 TRBV5-5 . . CASSLWGDGNTGELFF TGTGCCAGCAGCTTGTGGGGAGACGGAAACACCGGGGAGCTGTTTTTT
TRBJ1-6 TRBV29-1 . TRBD1 CSVRDRGMSNSPLHF TGCAGCGTTCGCGACAGGGGGATGAGTAATTCACCCCTCCACTTT
TRBJ2-7 TRBV6-5 . . CASSYGRRDYEQYF TGTGCCAGCAGTTACGGTCGCAGGGATTACGAGCAGTACTTC
TRBJ1-2 TRBV7-2 few TRBD1 CASSLEGQGAKGGYTF TGTGCCAGCAGCTTGGAGGGACAGGGGGCAAAGGGGGGCTACACCTTC
TRBJ2-1 TRBV28 . . CASSLWVDRADPEQFF TGTGCCAGCAGTTTATGGGTGGACAGAGCGGACCCCGAGCAGTTCTTC
TRBJ1-1 TRBV5-5 . . CASSFMEGPTEAFF TGTGCCAGCAGTTTCATGGAGGGACCTACTGAAGCTTTCTTT
TRBJ2-7 TRBV28 . TRBD1 CASSQLGGGYEQYF TGTGCCAGCAGTCAACTAGGGGGCGGCTACGAGCAGTACTTC
TRBJ1-2 TRBV28 once TRBD1 CASRYRGGFDGYTF TGTGCCAGCCGATACAGGGGCGGCTTTGATGGCTACACCTTC
TRBJ2-1 TRBV20-1 . . CSARTNNEQFF TGCAGTGCTAGGACTAATAATGAGCAGTTCTTC
TRBJ1-2 TRBV28 . . CASSLQGIYGYTF TGTGCCAGCAGTCTACAGGGCATCTATGGCTACACCTTC
TRBJ1-3 TRBV7-9 . TRBD1 CASSLGGQGHTIYF TGTGCCAGCAGCTTAGGTGGACAGGGCCACACCATATATTTT
TRBJ1-6 TRBV9 . TRBD1 CASSIHRDRGGSPLHF TGTGCCAGCAGCATACACCGGGACAGGGGAGGATCACCCCTCCACTTT
TRBJ1-2 TRBV2 few . CASSEKVQGILGGYTF TGTGCCAGCAGTGAAAAGGTCCAGGGGATTTTAGGAGGCTACACCTTC
TRBJ1-6 TRBV6-1 . . CASSEGISGANSPLHF TGTGCCAGCAGTGAAGGTATCTCTGGGGCTAATTCACCCCTCCACTTT
TRBJ2-7 TRBV9 . . CASSLLGGHEQYF TGTGCCAGCAGCCTCCTTGGGGGCCACGAGCAGTACTTC
TRBJ2-2 TRBV21-1 . . CASRKSTGRDGELFF TGTGCCAGCAGGAAGAGTACAGGGAGGGACGGGGAGCTGTTTTTT
TRBJ2-3 TRBV28 . TRBD2 CASSLGLAAAQYF TGTGCCAGCAGTTTAGGGCTAGCGGCCGCACAGTATTTT
TRBJ1-4 TRBV12-5 . . CASGLVLAQVNEKLFF TGTGCTAGTGGTTTGGTTCTCGCACAGGTTAATGAAAAACTGTTTTTT
TRBJ1-6 TRBV7-6 . TRBD1 CASSQTGLDSPLHF TGTGCCAGCAGCCAGACAGGGTTAGACTCACCCCTCCACTTT
TRBJ1-2 TRBV6-5 . . CASIDGSYGYTF TGTGCCAGCATAGATGGGAGCTATGGCTACACCTTC
TRBJ1-2 TRBV10-2 . . CASQINYGYTF TGCGCCAGCCAAATCAACTATGGCTACACCTTC
TRBJ1-5 TRBV28 . . CASSTAKLFGNQPQHF TGTGCCAGCAGCACCGCCAAACTTTTCGGCAATCAGCCCCAGCATTTT
TRBJ1-1 TRBV5-4 few TRBD1 CASSQDRGGVTEAFF TGTGCCAGCAGCCAGGACAGGGGTGGGGTCACTGAAGCTTTCTTT
TRBJ1-4 TRBV28 once . CASKFRGGLEKLFF TGTGCCAGCAAATTCCGAGGGGGTTTGGAAAAACTGTTTTTT
TRBJ2-7 TRBV11-1 . TRBD1 CASSLGPSGQGERYEQYF TGTGCCAGCAGCTTAGGTCCCTCGGGACAGGGGGAGCGGTACGAGCAGTACTTC
TRBJ2-3 TRBV5-6 . TRBD2 CASSLGAGRDTQYF TGTGCCAGCAGCTTAGGAGCGGGGCGCGATACGCAGTATTTT
TRBJ2-5 TRBV9 . TRBD2 CASSAHPTSGRKETQYF TGTGCCAGCAGCGCGCATCCGACTAGCGGGAGGAAAGAGACCCAGTACTTC
TRBJ2-7 TRBV5-5 . . CASSPERWEQYF TGTGCCAGCAGCCCCGAGCGGTGGGAGCAGTACTTC
TRBJ2-7 TRBV13 . . CASSLVGYLASSTDSYEQYF TGTGCCAGCAGCTTAGTGGGCTATCTCGCTTCTAGCACCGACTCCTACGAGCAGTACTTC
TRBJ2-5 TRBV2 . TRBD1 CASKEETGGLQQYF TGTGCCAGCAAAGAGGAGACAGGGGGCTTGCAGCAGTACTTC
TRBJ2-1 TRBV4-1 few . CAAGSYNEQFF TGCGCCGCAGGCTCCTACAATGAGCAGTTCTTC
TRBJ2-1 TRBV7-7 few TRBD1 CASSAGTGYYNEQFF TGTGCTAGCAGCGCAGGGACAGGGTACTACAATGAGCAGTTCTTC
TRBJ2-7 TRBV6-5 . . CASSYRQAPSYEQYF TGTGCCAGCAGTTACCGACAGGCCCCCTCCTACGAGCAGTACTTC
TRBJ1-4 TRBV28 . TRBD1 CASSRTGINEKLFF TGTGCCAGCAGCCGGACAGGAATTAATGAAAAACTGTTTTTT
TRBJ1-3 TRBV9 . TRBD1 CASSPTEGAISGNTIYF TGTGCCAGCAGCCCAACGGAGGGGGCGATCTCTGGAAACACCATATATTTT
TRBJ2-3 TRBV4-2 . TRBD1 CASSQGGTGGTDTQYF TGTGCCAGCAGCCAAGGGGGGACAGGGGGCACAGATACGCAGTATTTT
TRBJ1-3 TRBV27 . TRBD1 CASSPDRDGNTIYF TGTGCCAGCAGTCCCGACAGGGATGGAAACACCATATATTTT
TRBJ1-4 TRBV7-3 . TRBD1 CASSPPGGLDEKLFF TGTGCCAGCAGCCCCCCAGGGGGCCTAGATGAAAAACTGTTTTTT
TRBJ2-7 TRBV28 . . CATNFPGQSYEQYF TGTGCCACAAATTTCCCAGGACAGAGCTACGAGCAGTACTTC
TRBJ2-1 TRBV5-1 . TRBD1 CASSLPYRQGVDEQFF TGCGCCAGCAGCTTACCTTACAGACAGGGTGTCGATGAGCAGTTCTTC
TRBJ2-2 TRBV7-8 . TRBD2 CASSTRTSGYTGELFF TGTGCCAGCAGCACTAGGACTAGCGGCTACACCGGGGAGCTGTTTTTT
TRBJ2-7 TRBV6-5 . . CASSTEDKQYF TGTGCCAGCAGTACCGAGGACAAGCAGTACTTC
TRBJ2-3 TRBV9 . TRBD1 CASSPGGHSTDTQYF TGTGCCAGCAGCCCAGGGGGACACAGCACAGATACGCAGTATTTT